This T cell receptor beta chain appears in the sequencing data of a study of T cell changes during pregnancy in multiple sclerosis. This table comes from immunoSEQ multiplex PCR, and its TCRdb copy is limited to in-frame clones, with some not included. The sample has more than 65,000 clones, approximately 92% seen once. The CDR3 covers 15 residues. Germline-derived CDR1 and CDR2 are MDHEN and SYDVKM. V lost 2 bases to trimming and J lost 8 bases, with 16 bases between them. The clonotype originates from a female donor with multiple sclerosis, enrolled in a pregnancy study. The V call is TRBV28, the J call TRBJ1-3; perhaps TRBD1 as D (5 bases). This sample comprised peripheral blood, obtained in the first trimester of pregnancy. This CDR3 reads CASSLGAGLLYTIYF. CDR3 DNA: TGTGCCAGCAGTTTAGGCGCGGGACTACTCTACACCATATATTTT. Filled out from reference TRBV28 and TRBJ1-3, the complete variable domain reads DVKVTQSSRYLVKRTGEKVFLECVQDMDHENMFWYRQDPGLGLRLIYFSYDVKMKEKGDIPEGYSVSREKKERFSLILESASTNQTSMYLCASSLGAGLLYTIYFGEGSWLTVV.